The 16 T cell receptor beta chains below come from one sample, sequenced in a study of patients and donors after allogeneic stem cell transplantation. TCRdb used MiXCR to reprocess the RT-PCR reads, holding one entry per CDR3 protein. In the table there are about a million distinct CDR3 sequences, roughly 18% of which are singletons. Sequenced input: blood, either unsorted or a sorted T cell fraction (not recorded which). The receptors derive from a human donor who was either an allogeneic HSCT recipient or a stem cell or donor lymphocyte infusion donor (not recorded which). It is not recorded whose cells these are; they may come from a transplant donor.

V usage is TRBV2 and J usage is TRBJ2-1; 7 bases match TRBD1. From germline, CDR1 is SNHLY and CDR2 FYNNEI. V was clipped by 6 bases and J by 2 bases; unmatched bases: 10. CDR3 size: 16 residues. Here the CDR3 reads CASSPDRVGAYNEQFF. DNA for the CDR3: TGTGCCAGCAGCCCCGACAGGGTAGGGGCCTACAATGAGCAGTTCTTC.

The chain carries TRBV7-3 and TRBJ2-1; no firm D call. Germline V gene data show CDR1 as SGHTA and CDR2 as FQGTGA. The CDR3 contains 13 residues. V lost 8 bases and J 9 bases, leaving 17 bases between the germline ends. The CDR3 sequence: CASGPGASPEQFF. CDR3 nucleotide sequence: TGTGCCAGCGGACCGGGCGCCTCCCCTGAGCAGTTCTTC. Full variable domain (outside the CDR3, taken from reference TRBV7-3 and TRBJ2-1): GAGVSQTPSNKVTEKGKYVELRCDPISGHTALYWYRQSLGQGPEFLIYFQGTGAADDSGLPNDRFFAVRPEGSVSTLKIQRTERGDSAVYLCASGPGASPEQFFGPGTRLTVL.

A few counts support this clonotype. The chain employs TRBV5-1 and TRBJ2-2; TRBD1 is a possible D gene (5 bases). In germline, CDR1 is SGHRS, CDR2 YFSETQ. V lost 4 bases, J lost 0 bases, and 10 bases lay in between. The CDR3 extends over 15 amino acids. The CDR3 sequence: CASSQGGTNTGELFF. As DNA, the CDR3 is TGCGCCAGCAGCCAGGGCGGAACGAACACCGGGGAGCTGTTTTTT. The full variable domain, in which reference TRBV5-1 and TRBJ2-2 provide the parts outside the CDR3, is KAGVTQTPRYLIKTRGQQVTLSCSPISGHRSVSWYQQTPGQGLQFLFEYFSETQRNKGNFPGRFSGRQFSNSRSEMNVSTLELGDSALYLCASSQGGTNTGELFFGEGSRLTVL.

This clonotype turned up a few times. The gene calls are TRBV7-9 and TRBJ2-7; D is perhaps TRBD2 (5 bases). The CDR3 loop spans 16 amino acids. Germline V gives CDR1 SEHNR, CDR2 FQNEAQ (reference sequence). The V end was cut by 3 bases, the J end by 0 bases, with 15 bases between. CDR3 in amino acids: CASSFPQGGFSYEQYF. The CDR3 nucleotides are TGTGCCAGCAGCTTTCCACAAGGCGGGTTCTCCTACGAGCAGTACTTC.

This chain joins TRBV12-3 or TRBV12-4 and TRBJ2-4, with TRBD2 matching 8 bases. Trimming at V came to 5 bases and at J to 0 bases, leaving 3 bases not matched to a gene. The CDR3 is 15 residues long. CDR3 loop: CASSLSGIAKNIQYF. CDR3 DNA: TGTGCCAGCAGTCTTAGCGGGATAGCCAAAAACATTCAGTACTTC.

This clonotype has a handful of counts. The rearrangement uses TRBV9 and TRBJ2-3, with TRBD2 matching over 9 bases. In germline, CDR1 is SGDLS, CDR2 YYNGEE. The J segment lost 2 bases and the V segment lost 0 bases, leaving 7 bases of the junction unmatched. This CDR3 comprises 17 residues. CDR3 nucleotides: TGTGCCAGCAGCGTAGGGGGAGCGGGAGGACTCACAGATACGCAGTATTTT. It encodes CASSVGGAGGLTDTQYF.

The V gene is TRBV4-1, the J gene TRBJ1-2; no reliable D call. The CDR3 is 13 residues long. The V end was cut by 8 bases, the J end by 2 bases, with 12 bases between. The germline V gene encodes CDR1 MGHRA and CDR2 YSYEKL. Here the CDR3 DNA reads TGCGCCAGCCGGGATCCGCGAAACTATGGCTACACCTTC. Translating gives CASRDPRNYGYTF.

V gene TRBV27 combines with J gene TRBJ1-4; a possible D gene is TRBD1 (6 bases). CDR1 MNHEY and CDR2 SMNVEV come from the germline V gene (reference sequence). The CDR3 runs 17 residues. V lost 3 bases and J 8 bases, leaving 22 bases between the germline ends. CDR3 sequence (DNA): TGTGCCAGCAGTTTTATTGACCCCCGGGACAACGCCGAAAAACTGTTTTTT. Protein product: CASSFIDPRDNAEKLFF.

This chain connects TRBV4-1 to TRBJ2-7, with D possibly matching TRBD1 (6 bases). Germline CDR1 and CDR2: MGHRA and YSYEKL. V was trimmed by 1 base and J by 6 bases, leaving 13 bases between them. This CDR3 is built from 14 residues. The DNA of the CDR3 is TGCGCCAGCAGCCAAGCGGACAGATTCTCCGAGCAGTACTTC. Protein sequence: CASSQADRFSEQYF.

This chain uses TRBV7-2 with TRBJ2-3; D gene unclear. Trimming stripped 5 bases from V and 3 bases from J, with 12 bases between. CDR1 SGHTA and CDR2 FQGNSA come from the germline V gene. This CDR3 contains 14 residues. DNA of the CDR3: TGTGCCAGCAGCCTCCTGGGAAGAACAGATACGCAGTATTTT. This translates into CASSLLGRTDTQYF.

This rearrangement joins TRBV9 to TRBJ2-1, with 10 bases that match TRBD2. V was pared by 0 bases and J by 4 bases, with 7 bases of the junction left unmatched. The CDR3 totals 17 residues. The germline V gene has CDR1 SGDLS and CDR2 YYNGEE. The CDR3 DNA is TGTGCCAGCAGCGTAGAGGTAGCGGGGGGATCTTACAATGAGCAGTTCTTC. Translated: CASSVEVAGGSYNEQFF. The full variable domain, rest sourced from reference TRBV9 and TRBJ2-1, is DSGVTQTPKHLITATGQRVTLRCSPRSGDLSVYWYQQSLDQGLQFLIQYYNGEERAKGNILERFSAQQFPDLHSELNLSSLELGDSALYFCASSVEVAGGSYNEQFFGPGTRLTVL.

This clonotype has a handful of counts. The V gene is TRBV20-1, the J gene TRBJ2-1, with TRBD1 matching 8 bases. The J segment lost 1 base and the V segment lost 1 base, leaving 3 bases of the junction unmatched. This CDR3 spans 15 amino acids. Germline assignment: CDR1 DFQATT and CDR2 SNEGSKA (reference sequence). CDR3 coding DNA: TGCAGTGCTAGAGGGACAGGGTATTCCTACAATGAGCAGTTCTTC. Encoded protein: CSARGTGYSYNEQFF.

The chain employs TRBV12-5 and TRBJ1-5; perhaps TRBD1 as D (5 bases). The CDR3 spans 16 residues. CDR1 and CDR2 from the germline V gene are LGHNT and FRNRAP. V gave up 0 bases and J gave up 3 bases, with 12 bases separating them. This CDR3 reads CASGLVLGGVNQPQHF. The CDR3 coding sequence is TGTGCTAGTGGTTTGGTACTGGGGGGGGTCAATCAGCCCCAGCATTTT.

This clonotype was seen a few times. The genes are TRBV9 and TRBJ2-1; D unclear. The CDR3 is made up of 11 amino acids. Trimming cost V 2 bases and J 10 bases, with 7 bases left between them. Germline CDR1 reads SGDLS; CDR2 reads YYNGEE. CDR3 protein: CASSVLGEQFF. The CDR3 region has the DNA TGTGCCAGCAGCGTCTTAGGAGAGCAGTTCTTC.

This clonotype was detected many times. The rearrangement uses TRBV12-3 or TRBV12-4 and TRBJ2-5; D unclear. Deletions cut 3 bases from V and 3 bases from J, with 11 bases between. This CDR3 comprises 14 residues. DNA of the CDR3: TGTGCCAGCAGTTTGAGTAGAACGAAAGAGACCCAGTACTTC. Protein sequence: CASSLSRTKETQYF.

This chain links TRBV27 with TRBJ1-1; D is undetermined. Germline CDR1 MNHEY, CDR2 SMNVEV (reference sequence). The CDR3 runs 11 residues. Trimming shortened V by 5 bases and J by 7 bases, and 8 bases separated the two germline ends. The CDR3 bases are TGTGCCAGCAGTGGCGGGAATGAAGCTTTCTTT. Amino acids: CASSGGNEAFF.